The 18 T cell receptor beta chains presented below share a single source sample, sequenced in a study of vaccination effects on CD4 cells after COVID-19. TCRdb keeps only in-frame clones here, not all; method: immunoSEQ multiplex PCR. Of tens of thousands of clones in the sample, around 78% were seen once. No antigen is known for these receptors. ViraFEST expansion of antigen-specific CD4+ T cells with viral peptide pools preceded sequencing. Subsequent to 10 days of culture, CD4+ T cells were isolated. The cohort was immunized with two doses of either the BNT162b2 or mRNA-1273 vaccine. Sample: CD4+ T cells from PBMCs cultured with HCoV-OC43 spike peptides, taken after COVID-19 vaccination. The subset here: HCoV-OC43 spike overlapping peptide pool stimulation. The source is a human donor who received a COVID-19 vaccine.

The gene calls are TRBV3-1 (or the pseudogene TRBV3-2) and TRBJ1-4; D is unresolved. This CDR3 has 15 residues. Germline CDR1 is LGHDT and CDR2 is YNNKEL (reference sequence). V shed 3 bases and J shed 7 bases, with 15 bases lying between them. For the CDR3, the DNA is TGTGCCAGCAGCCAGAGGACTCTAGGACGTGAAAAACTGTTTTTT. Protein sequence: CASSQRTLGREKLFF.

The chain combines TRBV6-6 with TRBJ2-7; 8 positions agree with TRBD1. CDR3 length: 15 amino acids. V dropped 2 bases and J dropped 3; count of bases not matched to a gene: 6. CDR1 and CDR2 from the germline V gene are MNHNY and SVGAGI (reference sequence). CDR3 nucleotide sequence: TGTGCCAGCAGTTACCGGGGGACAGGAGGCTACGAGCAGTACGTC. Protein: CASSYRGTGGYEQYV.

The rearrangement joins TRBV23-1 to TRBJ1-5; 8 positions match TRBD1. TRBV23-1 is flagged as an ORF with uncertain function. V was clipped by 6 bases and J by 0 bases; unmatched bases: 4. The CDR3 totals 15 residues. CDR3 region: CASRRQGCSNQPQHF. The CDR3 DNA follows: TGCGCCAGCAGGCGACAGGGGTGTAGCAATCAGCCCCAGCATTTT.

The chain carries TRBV7-7 and TRBJ2-2; 11 nucleotides agree with TRBD1. Trimming cost V 3 bases and J 6 bases; bases outside gene matches: 3. CDR3 length: 15 residues. Germline V gene data show CDR1 as SSHAT and CDR2 as FNYEAQ (reference sequence). The CDR3 loop is CASSLDRGLSGELFF. DNA for the CDR3: TGTGCCAGCAGCTTGGACAGGGGGCTATCCGGGGAGCTGTTTTTT.

V gene TRBV5-1 combines with J gene TRBJ2-1, with TRBD2 matching over 7 bases. In germline, CDR1 is SGHRS, CDR2 YFSETQ. The V gene end was trimmed by 2 bases and the J gene end by 10 bases; junction bases not matched to a gene: 3. The CDR3 spans 12 residues. The chain's CDR3 is CASSFSTSEQFF. Written as DNA, the CDR3 is TGCGCCAGCAGCTTTTCGACTAGCGAGCAGTTCTTC.

This clone was observed a handful of times. The rearrangement uses TRBV19 and TRBJ1-5, with TRBD1 matching over 8 bases. CDR3 length equals 14 residues. V lost 3 bases, J lost 5 bases, and 3 bases stayed unmatched. Germline V gene data show CDR1 as LNHDA and CDR2 as SQIVND (reference sequence). The CDR3 is CASSIGTGDQPQHF. CDR3 sequence (DNA): TGTGCCAGTAGTATTGGGACAGGTGATCAGCCCCAGCATTTT.

The rearrangement uses TRBV5-5 and TRBJ1-1, with D hard to call. The CDR3 runs to 14 residues. The V end was cut by 1 base, the J end by 1 base, with 8 bases between. CDR1 and CDR2 from the germline V gene are SGHKS and YYEKEE (reference sequence). The CDR3 protein is CASSLTVPNTEAFF. CDR3 nucleotide sequence: TGTGCCAGCAGCTTGACAGTGCCGAACACTGAAGCTTTCTTT.

The chain is built from TRBV28 and TRBJ1-3; 11 bases line up with TRBD1. With 5 bases clipped from V and 0 bases from J, the junction kept 3 bases outside the gene matches. Germline V gives CDR1 MDHEN, CDR2 SYDVKM. The CDR3 sequence is 16 residues long. In DNA, the CDR3 is TGTGCCAGCAGTGGGGACAGGGGGACCTCTGGAAACACCATATATTTT. It yields the protein CASSGDRGTSGNTIYF.

This clone was seen once. The V call is TRBV19, the J call TRBJ1-5; D is unclear. The CDR3 covers 14 residues. Trimming cost V 6 bases and J 1 base, with 10 bases left between them. CDR1 and CDR2 (germline): LNHDA, SQIVND (reference sequence). In DNA form, the CDR3 reads TGTGCCAGTAGACGGAACGGGAGCAATCAGCCCCAGCATTTT. Its translation: CASRRNGSNQPQHF.

The rearrangement links TRBV21-1 to TRBJ1-2. TRBV21-1 is recorded as a pseudogene. There are 16 residues in the CDR3. Here the CDR3 reads CASSKAPGLSGRGYTF. Here the CDR3 DNA reads TGTGCCAGCAGCAAAGCGCCGGGACTGTCCGGTCGGGGCTACACCTTC.

The V call is TRBV20-1, the J call TRBJ1-1; no reliable D call. V was trimmed by 3 bases and J by 4 bases, leaving 9 bases between them. The germline CDR1 and CDR2 sequences are DFQATT and SNEGSKA (reference sequence). This CDR3 spans 12 amino acids. The CDR3 here is CSASGQATEAFF. The CDR3 DNA reads as TGCAGTGCTAGTGGGCAGGCCACTGAAGCTTTCTTT.

V gene TRBV6-5 combines with J gene TRBJ1-6; no definite D call. The germline gives CDR1 MNHEY, CDR2 SVGAGI. The CDR3 has 11 residues. Trimming stripped 6 bases from V and 6 bases from J, with 3 bases between. The CDR3 bases are TGTGCCAGCAGCCTTAATTCACCCCTCCACTTT. It is translated as CASSLNSPLHF.

This chain links TRBV5-1 with TRBJ1-6; D is possibly TRBD1 (6 bases). From germline, CDR1 is SGHRS and CDR2 YFSETQ. V was cut by 4 bases and J by 12 bases, with 26 bases left in between. CDR3 size: 17 residues. CDR3 coding DNA: TGCGCCAGCAGCGCAAGGGACACATCGAGGGGAGAAATACCCCTCCACTTT. This codes for CASSARDTSRGEIPLHF.

V usage is TRBV5-1 and J usage is TRBJ1-6, with 7 bases matching TRBD1. The germline V gene encodes CDR1 SGHRS and CDR2 YFSETQ. J was trimmed by 8 bases and V by 3 bases; bases with no gene match: 8. CDR3 size: 15 residues. The CDR3 DNA sequence: TGCGCCAGCAGCTGGAGGGGGCTTGGGGATTCACCCCTCCACTTT. It is translated as CASSWRGLGDSPLHF.

This chain uses TRBV5-1 with TRBJ2-3, with 9 bases lining up with TRBD1. CDR3 length equals 15 residues. J was trimmed by 1 base and V by 4 bases; bases with no gene match: 4. Germline V gives CDR1 SGHRS, CDR2 YFSETQ. This chain's CDR3 is CASSTRDRGTDTQYF. CDR3 nucleotides: TGCGCCAGCAGCACCCGGGACAGGGGCACAGATACGCAGTATTTT. Combining the CDR3 with reference TRBV5-1 and TRBJ2-3 gives the whole variable domain KAGVTQTPRYLIKTRGQQVTLSCSPISGHRSVSWYQQTPGQGLQFLFEYFSETQRNKGNFPGRFSGRQFSNSRSEMNVSTLELGDSALYLCASSTRDRGTDTQYFGPGTRLTVL.

This rearrangement joins TRBV5-1 to TRBJ1-5, with D unresolved. In germline, CDR1 is SGHRS, CDR2 YFSETQ. CDR3 length: 16 amino acids. Deletions cut 0 bases from V and 2 bases from J, with 12 bases between. CDR3 sequence reads: CASSLDGDSGNQPQHF. The CDR3 DNA follows: TGCGCCAGCAGCTTGGACGGGGATTCGGGCAATCAGCCCCAGCATTTT. The full variable domain, rest sourced from reference TRBV5-1 and TRBJ1-5, is KAGVTQTPRYLIKTRGQQVTLSCSPISGHRSVSWYQQTPGQGLQFLFEYFSETQRNKGNFPGRFSGRQFSNSRSEMNVSTLELGDSALYLCASSLDGDSGNQPQHFGDGTRLSIL.

V usage is TRBV6-2 or TRBV6-3 and J usage is TRBJ2-5, with 7 nucleotides matching TRBD1. The CDR3 length is 17 residues. CDR1 and CDR2 from the germline V gene are MNHEY and SVGEGT. V dropped 2 bases and J dropped 3; count of bases not matched to a gene: 12. CDR3 protein: CASSYDRERAGKETQYF. CDR3 in DNA: TGTGCCAGCAGTTACGACAGGGAAAGAGCCGGGAAAGAGACCCAGTACTTC.

Points on this clone: As the CDR3 is not closed by the conserved phenylalanine or tryptophan, this likely results from a read error. It is unclear where the CDR3 begins or ends on the DNA, so no DNA is shown, and the CDR3 is as TCRdb lists it. The chain uses TRBV7-9 and TRBJ2-7. With termini counted, the CDR3 has 8 amino acids. Per the germline V gene, CDR1 is SEHNR and CDR2 is FQNEAQ (reference sequence). CDR3 sequence: CASRPSSN.